These T cell receptor beta chains were read from a single sample in a study of blood T cell repertoires in COVID-19. This table comes from immunoSEQ multiplex PCR, and its TCRdb copy is limited to in-frame clones, with some not included. The repertoire holds about 160,000 clones, with roughly four fifths as singletons. The sequencing sample was made of peripheral blood. Receptor source: a human donor with acute or convalescent COVID-19. The donor label of this sample is uncertain. The conserved cysteine and the conserved F or W are not part of the CDR3 here. Each record gives: V gene, CDR3 protein.

V gene: TRBV5-1
CDR3 protein: ASTRGDNSFIYGYT

V gene: TRBV6-5
CDR3 protein: ASQTGDSGNTIY

V gene: TRBV2
CDR3 protein: ASSAEQGWY

V gene: TRBV19
CDR3 protein: ASNAGQGDAGTTIY

V gene: TRBV4-2
CDR3 protein: ASSQETGRGGPRNEQF

V gene: TRBV5-1
CDR3 protein: ASSPSGVYEQY

V gene: TRBV7-8
CDR3 protein: ASSLGSRDGANVLT

V gene: TRBV19
CDR3 protein: ASSMGPNYGYT

V gene: TRBV7-2
CDR3 protein: ASSLDAVGGGSGNTIY

V gene: TRBV3-1/TRBV3-2
CDR3 protein: ASEPRGSTEAF

V gene: TRBV10-3
CDR3 protein: AIRQGQGDTEAF

V gene: TRBV2
CDR3 protein: ASSLRSYGYT

V gene: TRBV27
CDR3 protein: ASTREGTGSNYGYT

V gene: TRBV5-1
CDR3 protein: ASSLTGLGQETQY